This entry concerns a single T cell receptor (beta chain). Only in-frame clones appear in the TCRdb table, and some are missing; sequencing was by immunoSEQ multiplex PCR. This table has under 350,000 clones, around 84% appearing once. These data come from a study of blood T cell repertoires in COVID-19. This CDR3 has 15 residues. Trimming at V came to 2 bases and at J to 5 bases, leaving 4 bases not matched to a gene. The germline gives CDR1 MNHEY, CDR2 SMNVEV (reference sequence). The chain links TRBV27 to TRBJ2-3, with TRBD2 matching over 10 bases. This sequence originates from a young man who had recovered from COVID-19. Material for sequencing was PBMCs or T cells enriched from blood (not recorded which). The CDR3 bases are TGTGCCAGCAGTTTAAGGACTAGCGGTGAAGATACGCAGTATTTT. Its translation is CASSLRTSGEDTQYF.